This T cell receptor (beta chain) was sequenced in a study of T-cell reconstitution after alpha-beta-depleted transplantation in children (dated by TCRdb to the mid-2010s). For context, the study as a whole: Using TCR repertoire profiling, the study quantitatively followed how T-cell immune reconstitution unfolded in children after TCRalphabeta/CD19-depleted allogeneic hematopoietic cell transplantation.

The sample's treatment or condition, from its label and the paper: allogeneic hematopoietic cell transplantation with graft depleted of TCRalphabeta T cells and CD19 B cells. The children who served as transplant recipients had been given grafts of TCRalphabeta/CD19-depleted allogeneic hematopoietic cells. Libraries were constructed by PCR. The listed sequencing device is Illumina HiSeq 2500. TCR libraries were prepared with molecular barcoding, using unique molecular identifiers to normalize TCRbeta repertoire quantification. The public reads were reprocessed in TCRdb via fastp at Q25 and MiXCR, keeping in-frame beta chains. Every entry covers one CDR3 protein and lists the most common genes and DNA from its rows. This sample lists about 200,000 distinct CDR3 sequences; roughly 6.6% were detected once. Of the sample, just over 5.5% is held by the ten largest clones. This clonotype was recorded many times. What antigen it recognizes has not been identified. Base qualities are missing; no much larger clone stands one base away.

On the study overall, not on this receptor specifically: The apparently early recovery of alphabetaT-cell counts about two months after transplant reportedly depended on only several hundred rapidly expanded clones that came from non-depleted graft cells. Over subsequent months, a decline in hyperexpanded clone frequencies was noted, and after one year, T-cell counts and TCRbeta diversity were mostly ascribed to newly produced T cells. In some patients, the high TCRbeta diversity seen at day 60 was put down to recipient T cells and intrathymic progenitors that had survived conditioning.

The CDR3, from cysteine to phenylalanine, totals 12 residues. CDR3 DNA only is kept here, 36 bases in frame from base 1. Sequences LNHNV (CDR1) and YYDKDF (CDR2) are obtained from the germline V gene (reference sequence). V sheds 8 bases and J sheds 6 bases, leaving 13 bases between their ends. Sequences were derived from PBMCs, sampled before TCRalphabeta/CD19-depleted stem cell transplant. The TCR comes from a boy aged 2 to 10 with acute lymphoblastic leukemia, due to receive a stem cell transplant. Recombination linked TRBV15 to TRBJ1-1; D gene: possibly TRBD1, on 5 matching bases. CDR3 region: CATGWGSAEAFF. The DNA sequence follows: TGTGCCACCGGGTGGGGGTCTGCTGAAGCTTTCTTT.